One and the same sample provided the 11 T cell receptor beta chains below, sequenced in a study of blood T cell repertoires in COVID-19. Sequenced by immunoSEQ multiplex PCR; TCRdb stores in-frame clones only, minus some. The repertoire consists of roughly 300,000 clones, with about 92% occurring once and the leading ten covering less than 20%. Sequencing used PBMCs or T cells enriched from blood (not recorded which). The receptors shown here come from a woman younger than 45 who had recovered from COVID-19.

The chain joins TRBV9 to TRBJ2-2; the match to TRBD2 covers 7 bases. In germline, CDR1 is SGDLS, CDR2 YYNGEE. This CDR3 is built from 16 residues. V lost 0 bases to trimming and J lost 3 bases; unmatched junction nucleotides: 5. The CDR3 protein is CASSVDFLADTGELFF. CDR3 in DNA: TGTGCCAGCAGCGTAGATTTTCTAGCGGACACCGGGGAGCTGTTTTTT.

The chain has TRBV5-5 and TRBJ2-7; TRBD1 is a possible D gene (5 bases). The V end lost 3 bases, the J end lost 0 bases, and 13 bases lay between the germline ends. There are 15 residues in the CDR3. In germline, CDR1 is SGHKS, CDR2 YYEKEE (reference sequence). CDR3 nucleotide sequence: TGTGCCAGCAGCTCTAGGGGCCTAAGCTCCTACGAGCAGTACTTC. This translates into CASSSRGLSSYEQYF.

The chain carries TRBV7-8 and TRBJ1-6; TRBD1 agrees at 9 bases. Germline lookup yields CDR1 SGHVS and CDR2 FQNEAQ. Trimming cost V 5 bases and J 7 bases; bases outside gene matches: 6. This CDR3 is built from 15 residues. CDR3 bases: TGTGCCAGCAGCAACAGGACAGGGGTGAATTCACCCCTCCACTTT. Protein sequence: CASSNRTGVNSPLHF.

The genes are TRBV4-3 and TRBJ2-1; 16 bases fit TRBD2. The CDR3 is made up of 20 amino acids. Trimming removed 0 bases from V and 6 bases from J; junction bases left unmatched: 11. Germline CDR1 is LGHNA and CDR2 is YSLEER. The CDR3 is CASSQEGTSGRVTSRNEQFF. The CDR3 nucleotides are TGCGCCAGCAGCCAAGAAGGGACTAGCGGGAGGGTAACCTCTCGCAATGAGCAGTTCTTC.

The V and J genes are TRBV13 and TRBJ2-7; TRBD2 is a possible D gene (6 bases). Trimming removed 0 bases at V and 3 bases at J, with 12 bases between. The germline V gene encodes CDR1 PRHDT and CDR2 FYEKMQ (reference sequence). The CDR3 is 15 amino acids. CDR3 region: CASSLGLATGYEQYF. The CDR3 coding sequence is TGTGCCAGCAGCTTAGGCCTAGCGACTGGCTACGAGCAGTACTTC.

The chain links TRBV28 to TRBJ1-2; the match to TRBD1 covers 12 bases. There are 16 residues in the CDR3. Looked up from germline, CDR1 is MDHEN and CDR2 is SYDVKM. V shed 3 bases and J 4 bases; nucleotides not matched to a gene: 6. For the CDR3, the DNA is TGTGCCAGCAGTTTTTCTGGGACAGGGGGCGGCTATGGCTACACCTTC. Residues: CASSFSGTGGGYGYTF.

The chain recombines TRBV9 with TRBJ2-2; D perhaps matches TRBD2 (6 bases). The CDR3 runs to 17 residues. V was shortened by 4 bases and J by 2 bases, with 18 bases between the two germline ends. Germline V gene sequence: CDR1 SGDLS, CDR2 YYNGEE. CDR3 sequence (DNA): TGTGCCAGCAGCTCAAAGGGGAGGTCTCCTAACACCGGGGAGCTGTTTTTT. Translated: CASSSKGRSPNTGELFF.

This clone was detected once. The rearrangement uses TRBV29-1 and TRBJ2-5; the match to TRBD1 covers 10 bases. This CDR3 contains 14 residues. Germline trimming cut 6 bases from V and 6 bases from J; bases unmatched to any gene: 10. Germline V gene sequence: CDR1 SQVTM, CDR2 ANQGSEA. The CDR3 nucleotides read TGCAGCGTCTCCGGGACAGGGGTTTCGCAGACCCAGTACTTC. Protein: CSVSGTGVSQTQYF.

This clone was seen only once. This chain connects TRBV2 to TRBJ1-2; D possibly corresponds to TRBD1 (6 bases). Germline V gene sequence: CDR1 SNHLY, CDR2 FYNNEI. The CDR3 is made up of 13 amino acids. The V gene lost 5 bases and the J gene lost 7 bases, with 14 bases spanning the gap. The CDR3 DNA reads TGTGCCAGCAGTTGGGGGGGCGTTGGTGGCTACACCTTC. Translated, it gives CASSWGGVGGYTF.

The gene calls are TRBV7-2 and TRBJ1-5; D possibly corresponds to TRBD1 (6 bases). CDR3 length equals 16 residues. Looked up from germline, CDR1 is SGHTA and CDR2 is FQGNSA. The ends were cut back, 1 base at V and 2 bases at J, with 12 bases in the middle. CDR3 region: CASSLGPGAGNQPQHF. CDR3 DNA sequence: TGTGCCAGCAGCTTAGGGCCAGGGGCCGGCAATCAGCCCCAGCATTTT.

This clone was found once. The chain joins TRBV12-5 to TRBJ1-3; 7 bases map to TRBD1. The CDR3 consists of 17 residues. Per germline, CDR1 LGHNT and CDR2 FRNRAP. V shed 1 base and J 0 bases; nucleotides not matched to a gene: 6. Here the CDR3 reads CASGLDPQGSSGNTIYF. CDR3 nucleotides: TGTGCTAGTGGTTTGGACCCACAGGGGAGCTCTGGAAACACCATATATTTT.